This TCR beta chain was retrieved from a study of cytomegalovirus exposure and HLA in healthy donors. Sampled while nominally healthy, donors likely had unrecorded immune exposures. Study-wide results and limits: Listed as cytomegalovirus-associated were 164 TCR beta chains. The authors later found most CMV-associated TCR beta chains appeared HLA-restricted.

The study ran its PCR with 60 Vbeta and 13 Jbeta primers. Original data processing: Around 10 million of the 80 million or so unique TCR beta chains counted in a later analysis were shared. Profiling relied on immunoSEQ multiplex PCR, and the TCRdb table lists in-frame clones only, not all of them. That table furnishes V, J and clone size, whereas the DNA furnished D and trimming. The sample lists 130,000 or so clones; more than 8% were seen once. V trimming: 6 bases; J trimming: 6 bases; junction bases outside the gene matches: 6. Germline assignment: CDR1 SQVTM and CDR2 ANQGSEA. The CDR3 spans 13 residues. On this clone: The antigen is not known.

This TCR was recovered from a man aged 40-55 years in good health and CMV-seronegative. Specimen: PBMCs. V usage is TRBV29-1 and J usage is TRBJ2-2; TRBD2 matches at 8 bases. CDR3 in DNA: TGCAGCGTGGACGGCGGGGGGTCCGGGGAGCTGTTTTTT. This codes for CSVDGGGSGELFF.